This is a list of T cell receptor beta chains from one sample in a study of blood T cell repertoires in COVID-19. Repertoires were generated with immunoSEQ multiplex PCR, while TCRdb's copy carries only in-frame clones and drops some. The sample records tens of thousands of clones, roughly 88% being singletons. The sequenced sample consisted of peripheral blood. These receptors were obtained from a man aged 45 to 65 with active COVID-19. The CDR3 runs from the conserved cysteine through the conserved F or W. The D gene is left open where the match is weak. Not every row has a clone size; where given, it reads once, few, many or a size class.

d_call	v_call	clone_size	j_call	cdr3_aa	cdr3_nt
TRBD1	TRBV19	once	TRBJ1-2	CASSSLLSARGIGYTF	TGTGCCAGTAGTTCACTGCTTTCGGCCAGGGGGATTGGCTACACCTTC
.	TRBV19	.	TRBJ2-1	CASSIVGLNEQFF	TGTGCCAGTAGTATAGTTGGGCTCAATGAGCAGTTCTTC
.	TRBV18	.	TRBJ1-1	CASSPRGGGSMNTEAFF	TGTGCCAGCTCACCCCGAGGGGGGGGGTCGATGAACACTGAAGCTTTCTTT
TRBD1	TRBV30	.	TRBJ1-2	CAWSDRGGNYGYTF	TGTGCCTGGAGTGACAGGGGGGGTAACTATGGCTACACCTTC
.	TRBV19	.	TRBJ2-1	CASSIGPSTYNEQFF	TGTGCCAGTAGTATAGGGCCTAGTACCTACAATGAGCAGTTCTTC
.	TRBV28	.	TRBJ1-3	CASSFQQPSGNTIYF	TGTGCCAGCAGTTTCCAACAGCCCTCTGGAAACACCATATATTTT
TRBD1	TRBV6-4	.	TRBJ1-6	CASSEGQENSPLHF	TGTGCCAGCAGTGAGGGACAGGAGAATTCACCCCTCCACTTT
TRBD2	TRBV9	.	TRBJ2-2	CASSVAASGTNTGELFF	TGTGCCAGCAGCGTAGCTGCTAGCGGGACGAACACCGGGGAGCTGTTTTTT
TRBD2	TRBV19	few	TRBJ2-7	CASSMLAGGSYEQYF	TGTGCCAGTAGTATGCTAGCGGGTGGTTCCTACGAGCAGTACTTC
.	TRBV10-3	.	TRBJ2-7	CAISEMAATYEQYF	TGTGCCATCAGTGAGATGGCGGCAACTTACGAGCAGTACTTC
TRBD1	TRBV5-1	.	TRBJ1-1	CASSPGTAALEAFF	TGCGCCAGCAGCCCGGGGACAGCCGCCCTTGAAGCTTTCTTT
.	TRBV19	.	TRBJ2-1	CATSWDFSYNEQFF	TGTGCCACCTCCTGGGACTTCTCCTACAATGAGCAGTTCTTC
.	TRBV5-6	.	TRBJ2-7	CASSSFLSSYEQYF	TGTGCCAGCAGCTCCTTTCTTAGCTCCTACGAGCAGTACTTC
.	TRBV5-1	few	TRBJ2-3	CASSLGQSLADTQYF	TGCGCCAGCAGCTTGGGTCAATCACTGGCAGATACGCAGTATTTT
TRBD1	TRBV15	.	TRBJ1-1	CATSRESNTGDYTEAFF	TGTGCCACCAGCAGAGAGAGTAACACAGGGGATTACACTGAAGCTTTCTTT
TRBD1	TRBV19	.	TRBJ1-2	CASTDRELNGYTF	TGTGCCAGTACGGACAGGGAATTGAATGGCTACACCTTC